What follows are 2 T cell receptor beta chains derived from one specimen sequenced in a study of read filtering for tumor transcriptome and immune sequencing. From roughly 390 ng of RNA, a library with molecular barcoded alpha/delta and beta/gamma adaptors was made. A single record per CDR3 protein comes from TCRdb applying MiXCR to the reads. The table shows about 63,000 distinct CDR3 sequences, with approximately 13% occurring only once. Sequencing was done on a sample of a population of CD138-negative cells sorted from bone marrow. Receptors originate from a donor at least 40 years old with multiple myeloma.

At least ten counts were recorded for this clonotype. The V and J genes are TRBV14 and TRBJ2-6, with TRBD1 matching over 7 bases. This CDR3 contains 18 residues. CDR1 and CDR2 from the germline V gene are SGHDN and FVKESK. J was trimmed by 0 bases and V by 4 bases; bases with no gene match: 9. CDR3 bases: TGTGCCAGCAGCCTATGGGGACAGCCATTCTCTGGGGCCAACGTCCTGACTTTC. As protein: CASSLWGQPFSGANVLTF. The complete variable domain, with remaining parts taken from reference TRBV14 and TRBJ2-6, reads EAGVTQFPSHSVIEKGQTVTLRCDPISGHDNLYWYRRVMGKEIKFLLHFVKESKQDESGMPNNRFLAERTGGTYSTLKVQPAELEDSGVYFCASSLWGQPFSGANVLTFGAGSRLTVL.

This clonotype was counted ten times or more. DNA of the CDR3: TGTGCCAGCAGCTCTCAGGCCACCACAGATACGCAGTATTTT. It codes for CASSSQATTDTQYF. V usage is TRBV7-3 and J usage is TRBJ2-3; D is ambiguous. The CDR3 consists of 14 residues. Per the germline V gene, CDR1 is SGHTA and CDR2 is FQGTGA. V lost 4 bases and J 2 bases, leaving 10 bases between the germline ends.